This TCR beta chain emerged from a study of cytomegalovirus exposure and HLA in healthy donors. Data came from immunoSEQ multiplex PCR; TCRdb stores just in-frame clones and leaves some out. The sample records about 140,000 clones, roughly four fifths being singletons. CDR3 length equals 13 residues. Germline CDR1 is GTSNPN and CDR2 is SVGIG (reference sequence). After removal of 1 base from V and 6 bases from J, the junction contained 3 bases not matched to a gene. The receptor comes from a young woman in good health and CMV-seronegative. The sample consisted of PBMCs. This chain joins TRBV30 and TRBJ1-5; 7 nucleotides match TRBD1. CDR3: CAWSGGGSQPQHF. Here the CDR3 DNA reads TGTGCCTGGAGTGGAGGGGGCAGTCAGCCCCAGCATTTT. Using reference TRBV30 and TRBJ1-5 for the parts outside the CDR3, the full variable domain is SQTIHQWPATLVQPVGSPLSLECTVEGTSNPNLYWYRQAAGRGLQLLFYSVGIGQISSEVPQNLSASRPQDRQFILSSKKLLLSDSGFYLCAWSGGGSQPQHFGDGTRLSIL.